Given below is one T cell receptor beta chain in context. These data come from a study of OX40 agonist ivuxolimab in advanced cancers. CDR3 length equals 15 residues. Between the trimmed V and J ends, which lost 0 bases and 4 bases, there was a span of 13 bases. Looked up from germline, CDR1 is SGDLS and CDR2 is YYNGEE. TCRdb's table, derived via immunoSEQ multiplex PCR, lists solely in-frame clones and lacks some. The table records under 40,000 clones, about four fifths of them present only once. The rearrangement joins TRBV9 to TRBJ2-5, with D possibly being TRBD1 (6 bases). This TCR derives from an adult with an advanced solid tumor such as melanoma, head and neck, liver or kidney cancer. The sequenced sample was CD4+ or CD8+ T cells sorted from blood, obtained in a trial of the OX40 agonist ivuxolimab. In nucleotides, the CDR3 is TGTGCCAGCAGCGTAGACCCAGGGGTGTCAGAGACCCAGTACTTC. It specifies CASSVDPGVSETQYF.